Listed here are 27 T cell receptor beta chains from one sample, sequenced in a study of regulatory T cells in long-lasting Graves disease. Documented time point: persistent/refractory GD, antithyroid drugs over 5 years with positive TRAb. PBMC RNA was the source of the TCR library. Construction of the TCR beta libraries employed iRepertoire HTBI primers in conjunction with Arm-PCR of CDR3 regions. Using its own MiXCR run on the multiplex PCR reads, TCRdb lists one record per CDR3 protein. The table has 400,000 to 450,000 distinct CDR3 sequences, less than 25% seen once; the top ten hold about 27%. This specimen was peripheral blood mononuclear cells (PBMCs), taken when the disease was refractory, from a patient treated with antithyroid drugs. The receptors were gathered from a female donor with Graves disease.

The table lists this clonotype with many counts. The chain links TRBV12-3 or TRBV12-4 to TRBJ1-1; D not certain. The CDR3 contains 14 residues. Trimming took 2 bases from V and 1 from J, leaving 8 bases between them. CDR3 coding DNA: TGTGCCAGCAGTTTATACAGCCGGAACACTGAAGCTTTCTTT. Protein sequence: CASSLYSRNTEAFF.

This clonotype was counted many times. The chain recombines TRBV6-1 with TRBJ1-5, with D perhaps matching TRBD1 (6 bases). The germline V gene has CDR1 MNHNS and CDR2 SASEGT. Deletions cut 4 bases from V and 2 bases from J, with 9 bases between. The CDR3 spans 14 residues. This CDR3 reads CASSVQGRNQPQHF. The CDR3 DNA sequence: TGTGCCAGCAGTGTACAGGGTCGCAATCAGCCCCAGCATTTT.

The table lists this clonotype with a few counts. The V call is TRBV12-3 or TRBV12-4, the J call TRBJ1-2, with TRBD1 matching 7 bases. J was trimmed by 4 bases and V by 5 bases; bases with no gene match: 4. The CDR3 contains 13 residues. For the CDR3, the DNA is TGTGCCAGCAGTATGACAGGGCGCTATGGCTACACCTTC. Translation: CASSMTGRYGYTF.

The rearrangement uses TRBV20-1 and TRBJ2-5, with D unresolved. Germline loops: CDR1 DFQATT, CDR2 SNEGSKA (reference sequence). The CDR3 has 13 amino acids. Trimming took 3 bases from V and 4 from J, leaving 12 bases between them. CDR3 DNA sequence: TGCAGTGCTAGCGTGGCAAATCTAGAGACCCAGTACTTC. Translation gives CSASVANLETQYF.

Only a few counts were recorded for this clonotype. The chain joins TRBV5-1 to TRBJ1-4, with TRBD1 matching 9 bases. The CDR3 has 16 residues. The germline gives CDR1 SGHRS, CDR2 YFSETQ. J gave up 8 bases and V 3 bases, and 11 bases lay outside the gene matches. CDR3 amino acids: CASSWTKGQGGEKLFF. For the CDR3, the DNA is TGCGCCAGCAGCTGGACGAAGGGACAGGGCGGGGAAAAACTGTTTTTT. Looking up the rest from reference TRBV5-1 and TRBJ1-4 gives the full variable domain: KAGVTQTPRYLIKTRGQQVTLSCSPISGHRSVSWYQQTPGQGLQFLFEYFSETQRNKGNFPGRFSGRQFSNSRSEMNVSTLELGDSALYLCASSWTKGQGGEKLFFGSGTQLSVL.

In this sample, this clonotype turned up many times. The chain is built from TRBV20-1 and TRBJ1-1; TRBD1 agrees at 8 bases. V was pared by 6 bases and J by 4 bases, with 7 bases of the junction left unmatched. Looked up from germline, CDR1 is DFQATT and CDR2 is SNEGSKA (reference sequence). The CDR3 contains 13 residues. The CDR3 here is CSALTDRGTEAFF. In DNA form, the CDR3 reads TGCAGTGCCCTAACCGACAGGGGCACTGAAGCTTTCTTT.

This clonotype was seen more than once but under ten times. The chain recombines TRBV20-1 with TRBJ2-7; 8 bases align to TRBD1. This CDR3 comprises 14 residues. The J segment lost 0 bases and the V segment lost 6 bases, leaving 7 bases of the junction unmatched. Germline V gene data show CDR1 as DFQATT and CDR2 as SNEGSKA (reference sequence). The CDR3, as DNA: TGCAGTGCCGTCAGGGGGCAGTACTCCTACGAGCAGTACTTC. Protein sequence: CSAVRGQYSYEQYF.

This clonotype has ten or more counts. The rearrangement joins TRBV28 to TRBJ1-5, with no clear D. The V end was cut by 3 bases, the J end by 4 bases, with 13 bases between. The germline CDR1 and CDR2 sequences are MDHEN and SYDVKM. The CDR3 runs 15 residues. This CDR3 reads CASSFNSFSNQPQHF. The CDR3 nucleotides are TGTGCCAGCAGTTTCAACAGCTTTTCTAATCAGCCCCAGCATTTT.

This clonotype came up a few times. This sequence joins TRBV19 and TRBJ1-2, with unresolved D. The CDR3 extends over 14 amino acids. Trimming took 3 bases from V and 5 from J, leaving 13 bases between them. Per the germline V gene, CDR1 is LNHDA and CDR2 is SQIVND (reference sequence). CDR3 protein: CASSIPKSRYGYTF. The CDR3 nucleotides are TGTGCCAGTAGTATTCCGAAAAGCCGGTATGGCTACACCTTC.

V usage is TRBV7-9 and J usage is TRBJ2-5; the D gene could be TRBD1 or TRBD2 (5 bases each). Trimming cost V 5 bases and J 0 bases, with 16 bases left between them. This CDR3 has 16 amino acids. CDR1 and CDR2 (germline): SEHNR, FQNEAQ (reference sequence). Here the CDR3 DNA reads TGTGCCAGCAGCACCTCCGGGACCCCGTACCAAGAGACCCAGTACTTC. It encodes CASSTSGTPYQETQYF.

The genes are TRBV6-5 and TRBJ2-6; 8 bases map to TRBD1. V was clipped by 0 bases and J by 0 bases; unmatched bases: 7. Germline V gene sequence: CDR1 MNHEY, CDR2 SVGAGI. The CDR3 totals 19 residues. CDR3 sequence: CASSYSSGTGYSGANVLTF. The CDR3 DNA sequence: TGTGCCAGCAGTTACTCGTCCGGGACAGGCTACTCTGGGGCCAACGTCCTGACTTTC.

This clonotype occurred a few times. The chain couples TRBV5-1 to TRBJ1-1, with D unclear. V was pared by 0 bases and J by 7 bases, with 13 bases between. Looked up from germline, CDR1 is SGHRS and CDR2 is YFSETQ. The CDR3 is 14 residues long. CDR3 sequence reads: CASSLAPGAVEAFF. CDR3 DNA sequence: TGCGCCAGCAGCTTGGCCCCAGGCGCGGTTGAAGCTTTCTTT.

This clonotype has at least ten counts. This chain uses TRBV12-5 with TRBJ1-1; possible D gene TRBD1, 5 bases. Germline V gene sequence: CDR1 LGHNT, CDR2 FRNRAP. Trimming shortened V by 0 bases and J by 5 bases, and 13 bases separated the two germline ends. The CDR3 runs 15 residues. The CDR3 sequence is CASGLVQPGGTEAFF. For the CDR3, the DNA is TGTGCTAGTGGTTTGGTACAACCGGGGGGAACTGAAGCTTTCTTT.

This clonotype has more than one count but fewer than ten. The chain employs TRBV5-1 and TRBJ1-1, with a possible D match to TRBD1 (6 bases). The ends were cut back, 3 bases at V and 1 base at J, with 19 bases in the middle. The CDR3 is 17 amino acids. Germline CDR1 SGHRS, CDR2 YFSETQ. CDR3 sequence (DNA): TGCGCCAGCAGCTCCACCCGGGACATTAGCACGAACACTGAAGCTTTCTTT. Its translation: CASSSTRDISTNTEAFF.

The rearrangement links TRBV7-2 to TRBJ2-1; D is undetermined. Germline lookup yields CDR1 SGHTA and CDR2 FQGNSA. V lost 1 base to trimming and J lost 5 bases, with 9 bases between them. The CDR3 has 14 residues. This chain's CDR3 is CASSLVGSDNEQFF. The CDR3 DNA is TGTGCCAGCAGCTTAGTCGGCAGTGACAATGAGCAGTTCTTC.

The chain joins TRBV5-1 to TRBJ2-5; 7 bases fit TRBD2. The CDR3 has 16 residues. The V segment lost 0 bases and the J segment 1 base; nucleotides outside the gene matches: 6. From germline, CDR1 is SGHRS and CDR2 YFSETQ. The CDR3: CASSLESGTRQETQYF. The CDR3 bases are TGCGCCAGCAGCTTGGAAAGCGGGACCCGCCAAGAGACCCAGTACTTC.

This chain connects TRBV3-1 to TRBJ2-7, with TRBD2 identical over 7 bases. CDR3 length equals 16 residues. Germline-derived CDR1 and CDR2 are LGHDT and YNNKEL (reference sequence). J lost 3 bases, V lost 1 base, and 9 bases had no gene match. CDR3 protein: CASSQASSGQRYEQYF. The CDR3 DNA follows: TGTGCCAGCAGCCAAGCCTCTAGCGGCCAACGCTACGAGCAGTACTTC.

Ten or more counts support this clonotype. This rearrangement joins TRBV20-1 to TRBJ1-4; 7 bases are shared with TRBD1. The CDR3 contains 13 residues. The germline V gene has CDR1 DFQATT and CDR2 SNEGSKA (reference sequence). Trimming removed 5 bases from V and 11 bases from J; junction bases left unmatched: 11. In DNA form, the CDR3 reads TGCAGTGCTTCCGAGGGGGCTCGGGAGAAACTGTTTTTT. This gives the protein CSASEGAREKLFF.

This sequence joins TRBV5-1 and TRBJ2-3; 13 bases fit TRBD2. V was pared by 4 bases and J by 0 bases, with 11 bases of the junction left unmatched. The CDR3 totals 19 residues. Germline lookup yields CDR1 SGHRS and CDR2 YFSETQ. The CDR3 region is CASSAGRLAGGSSTDTQYF. As DNA, the CDR3 is TGCGCCAGCAGCGCAGGTCGACTAGCGGGAGGCTCTAGCACAGATACGCAGTATTTT.

The chain uses TRBV9 and TRBJ1-2; D is unresolved. Deletions cut 4 bases from V and 3 bases from J, with 13 bases between. Germline V gene lookup returns CDR1 SGDLS and CDR2 YYNGEE. CDR3 length equals 14 residues. The CDR3 reads CASSPQAAYYGYTF. The CDR3 nucleotides read TGTGCCAGCAGCCCCCAAGCAGCATACTATGGCTACACCTTC.

This clonotype was counted ten times or more. The rearrangement links TRBV28 to TRBJ1-1, with TRBD1 as a possible D gene (5 bases). The CDR3 is 14 amino acids. Trimming took 4 bases from V and 0 from J, leaving 9 bases between them. Germline CDR1 MDHEN, CDR2 SYDVKM. The CDR3 loop reads CASSWDGVNTEAFF. CDR3 nucleotides: TGTGCCAGCAGTTGGGACGGAGTGAACACTGAAGCTTTCTTT.

The chain recombines TRBV7-2 with TRBJ1-1; D remains unclear. CDR1 SGHTA and CDR2 FQGNSA come from the germline V gene. V lost 2 bases and J lost 2, with 9 bases in between. The CDR3 has 14 residues. The CDR3 sequence is CASSLSNINTEAFF. In DNA form, the CDR3 reads TGTGCCAGCAGCTTATCTAACATCAACACTGAAGCTTTCTTT.

The chain combines TRBV7-8 with TRBJ2-1, with a possible D match to TRBD2 (6 bases). V shed 5 bases and J shed 2 bases, with 16 bases lying between them. The germline CDR1 and CDR2 sequences are SGHVS and FQNEAQ. This CDR3 spans 16 amino acids. The chain's CDR3 is CASSVASGLPYNEQFF. The CDR3 DNA reads as TGTGCCAGCAGCGTCGCCTCGGGACTTCCCTACAATGAGCAGTTCTTC.

Ten or more counts support this clonotype. The chain is built from TRBV2 and TRBJ2-5; D is ambiguous. The ends were cut back, 7 bases at V and 7 bases at J, with 10 bases in the middle. CDR1 and CDR2 from the germline V gene are SNHLY and FYNNEI. CDR3 length: 11 residues. For the CDR3, the DNA is TGTGCCAGCAAGGAGAGTGGGACCCAGTACTTC. This translates into CASKESGTQYF. The whole variable domain, filled in from reference TRBV2 and TRBJ2-5, reads EPEVTQTPSHQVTQMGQEVILRCVPISNHLYFYWYRQILGQKVEFLVSFYNNEISEKSEIFDDQFSVERPDGSNFTLKIRSTKLEDSAMYFCASKESGTQYFGPGTRLLVL.

This clonotype has a count of ten or more. The chain uses TRBV2 and TRBJ2-5; TRBD2 agrees at 9 bases. This CDR3 has 15 amino acids. V shed 5 bases, J shed 0 bases, and the junction held 4 bases outside the gene matches. CDR1 and CDR2 from the germline V gene are SNHLY and FYNNEI. CDR3 residues: CASSRAGGYQETQYF. The CDR3 nucleotides read TGTGCCAGCAGTCGAGCGGGGGGATACCAAGAGACCCAGTACTTC.

This clonotype was seen only a few times. The chain links TRBV5-1 to TRBJ2-7; D gene ambiguous. The CDR3 extends over 12 amino acids. CDR1 SGHRS and CDR2 YFSETQ come from the germline V gene. The V and J ends lost 0 bases and 5 bases respectively, with 6 bases between them. The CDR3 spells CASSLAWNEQYF. CDR3 in DNA: TGCGCCAGCAGCTTGGCCTGGAACGAGCAGTACTTC.

This clonotype showed up many times. The CDR3 nucleotides are TGTGCCAGCAGTCAGGGACTAGCGGGAGGTAACGAGCAGTACTTC. It specifies CASSQGLAGGNEQYF. This chain links TRBV2 with TRBJ2-7, with 15 bases identical to TRBD2. The CDR3 covers 15 residues. Germline lookup yields CDR1 SNHLY and CDR2 FYNNEI. J gave up 5 bases and V 5 bases, and 4 bases lay outside the gene matches.